This paragraph reports one T cell receptor beta chain. The CDR3 spans 13 residues. Germline loops: CDR1 GTSNPN, CDR2 SVGIG (reference sequence). V lost 4 bases, J lost 5 bases, and 14 bases lay in between. Measured with immunoSEQ multiplex PCR; TCRdb has only the in-frame clones, and not every one. This sample carries approximately 280,000 clones, approximately 85% of them seen once, and the ten largest clones take approximately 5%. The data were obtained in a study of blood T cell repertoires in COVID-19. Study as a whole: T cells, B-cell-depleted T cells, or PBMCs provided the cDNA or gDNA that served as material.

The chain recombines TRBV30 with TRBJ2-5; the D gene is possibly TRBD1 (6 bases). Sequenced material: peripheral blood. The TCR was taken from a man between 50 and 59 years old with active or convalescent COVID-19. CDR3 coding DNA: TGTGCCTGGACTTCAGGGGCCCGGGAGACCCAGTACTTC. Protein product: CAWTSGARETQYF.